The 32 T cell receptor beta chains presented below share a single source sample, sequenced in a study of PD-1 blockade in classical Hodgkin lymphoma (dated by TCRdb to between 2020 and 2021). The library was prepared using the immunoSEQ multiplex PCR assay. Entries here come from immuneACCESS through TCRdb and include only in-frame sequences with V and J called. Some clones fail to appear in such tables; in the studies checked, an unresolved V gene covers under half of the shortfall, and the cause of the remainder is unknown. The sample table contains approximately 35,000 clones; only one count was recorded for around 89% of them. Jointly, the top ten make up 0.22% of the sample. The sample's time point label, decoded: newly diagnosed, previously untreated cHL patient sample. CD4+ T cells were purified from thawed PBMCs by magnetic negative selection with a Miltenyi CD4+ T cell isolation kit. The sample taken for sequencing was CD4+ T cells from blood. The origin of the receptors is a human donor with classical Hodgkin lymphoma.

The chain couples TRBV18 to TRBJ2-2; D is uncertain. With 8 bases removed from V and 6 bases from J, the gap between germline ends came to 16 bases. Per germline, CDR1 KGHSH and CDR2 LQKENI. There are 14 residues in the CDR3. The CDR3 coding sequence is TGTGCCAGCCTCTATGACCTCAGCCCCGGGGAGCTGTTTTTT. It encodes CASLYDLSPGELFF.

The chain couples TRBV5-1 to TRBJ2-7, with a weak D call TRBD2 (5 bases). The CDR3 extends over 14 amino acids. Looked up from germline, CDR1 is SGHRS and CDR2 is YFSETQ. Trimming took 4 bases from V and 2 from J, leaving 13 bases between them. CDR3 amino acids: CASSNSGTAYEQYF. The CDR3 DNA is TGCGCCAGCAGCAACAGCGGAACCGCCTACGAGCAGTACTTC.

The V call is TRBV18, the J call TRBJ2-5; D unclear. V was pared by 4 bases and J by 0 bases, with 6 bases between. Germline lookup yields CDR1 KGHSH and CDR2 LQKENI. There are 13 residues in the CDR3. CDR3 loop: CASSQAYQETQYF. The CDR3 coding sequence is TGTGCCAGCTCACAGGCGTACCAAGAGACCCAGTACTTC.

CDR3 in DNA: TGTGCCAGCAGCTTAGACGATTTCAATCAGCCCCAGCATTTT. Its translation: CASSLDDFNQPQHF. The chain combines TRBV7-9 with TRBJ1-5; the D is unclear. The CDR3 runs to 14 residues. The germline gives CDR1 SEHNR, CDR2 FQNEAQ (reference sequence). Between the trimmed V and J ends, which lost 1 base and 3 bases, there was a span of 7 bases.

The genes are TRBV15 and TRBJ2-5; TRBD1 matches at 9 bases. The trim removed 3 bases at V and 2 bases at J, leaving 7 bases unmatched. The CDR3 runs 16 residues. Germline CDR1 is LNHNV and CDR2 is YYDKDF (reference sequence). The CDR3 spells CATSSGTGKGQETQYF. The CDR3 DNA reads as TGTGCCACCAGCAGTGGGACAGGGAAAGGGCAAGAGACCCAGTACTTC.

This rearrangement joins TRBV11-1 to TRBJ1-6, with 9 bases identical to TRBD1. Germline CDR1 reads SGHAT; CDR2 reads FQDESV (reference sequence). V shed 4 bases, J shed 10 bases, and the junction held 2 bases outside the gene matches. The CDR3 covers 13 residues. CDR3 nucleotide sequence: TGTGCCAGCAGCTGGGACAGGGTCTCACCCCTCCACTTT. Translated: CASSWDRVSPLHF.

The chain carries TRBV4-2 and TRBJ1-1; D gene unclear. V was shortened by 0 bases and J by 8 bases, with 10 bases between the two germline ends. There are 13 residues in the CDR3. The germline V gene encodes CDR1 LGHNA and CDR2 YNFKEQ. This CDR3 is CASSQDPSTEAFF. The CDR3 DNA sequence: TGTGCCAGCAGCCAAGATCCATCCACGGAAGCTTTCTTT.

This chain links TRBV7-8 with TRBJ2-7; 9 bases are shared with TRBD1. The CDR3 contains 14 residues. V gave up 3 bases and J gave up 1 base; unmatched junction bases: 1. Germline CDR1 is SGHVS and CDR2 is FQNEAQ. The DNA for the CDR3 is TGTGCCAGCAGCTTCGGGACAGGGTCCTACGAGCAGTACTTC. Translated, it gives CASSFGTGSYEQYF.

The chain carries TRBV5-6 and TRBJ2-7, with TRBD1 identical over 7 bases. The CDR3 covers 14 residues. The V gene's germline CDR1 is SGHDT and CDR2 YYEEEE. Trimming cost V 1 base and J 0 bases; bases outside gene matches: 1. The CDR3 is CASSLWDSSYEQYF. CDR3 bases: TGTGCCAGCAGCTTGTGGGACAGCTCCTACGAGCAGTACTTC.

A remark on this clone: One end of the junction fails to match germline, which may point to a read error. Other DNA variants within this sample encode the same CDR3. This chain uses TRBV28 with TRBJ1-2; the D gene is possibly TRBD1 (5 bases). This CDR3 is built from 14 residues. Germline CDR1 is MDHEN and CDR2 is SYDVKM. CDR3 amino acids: CASSLGLRNYGYTF. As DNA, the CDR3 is TGTGCTAGCAGCCTGGGACTGAGAAACTATGGCTACACCTTC.

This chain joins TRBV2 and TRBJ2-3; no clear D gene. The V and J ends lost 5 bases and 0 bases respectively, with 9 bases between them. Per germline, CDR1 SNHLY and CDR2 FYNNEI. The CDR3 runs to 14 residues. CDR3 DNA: TGTGCCAGCAGTTATGTCCCTAGCACAGATACGCAGTATTTT. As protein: CASSYVPSTDTQYF.

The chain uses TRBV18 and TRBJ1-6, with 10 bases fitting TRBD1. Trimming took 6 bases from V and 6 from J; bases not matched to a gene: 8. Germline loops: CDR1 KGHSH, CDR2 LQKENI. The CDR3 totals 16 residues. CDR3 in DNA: TGTGCCAGCTCCGGCGACAGGGGGCATATTAATTCACCCCTCCACTTT. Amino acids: CASSGDRGHINSPLHF.

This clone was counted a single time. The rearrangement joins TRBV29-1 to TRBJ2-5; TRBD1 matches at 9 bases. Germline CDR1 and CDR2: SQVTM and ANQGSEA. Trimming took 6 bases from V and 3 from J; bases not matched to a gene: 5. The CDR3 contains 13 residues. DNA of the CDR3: TGCAGCGTGCTGACAGGGGGTGAAGAGACCCAGTACTTC. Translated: CSVLTGGEETQYF.

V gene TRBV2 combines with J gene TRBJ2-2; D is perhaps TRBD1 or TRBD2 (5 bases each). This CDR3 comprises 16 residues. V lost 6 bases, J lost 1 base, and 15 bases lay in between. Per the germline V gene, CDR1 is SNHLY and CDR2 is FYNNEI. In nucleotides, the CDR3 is TGTGCCAGCAGCCTACGTCGGGGCGAGAACACCGGGGAGCTGTTTTTT. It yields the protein CASSLRRGENTGELFF. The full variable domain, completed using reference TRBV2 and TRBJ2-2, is EPEVTQTPSHQVTQMGQEVILRCVPISNHLYFYWYRQILGQKVEFLVSFYNNEISEKSEIFDDQFSVERPDGSNFTLKIRSTKLEDSAMYFCASSLRRGENTGELFFGEGSRLTVL.

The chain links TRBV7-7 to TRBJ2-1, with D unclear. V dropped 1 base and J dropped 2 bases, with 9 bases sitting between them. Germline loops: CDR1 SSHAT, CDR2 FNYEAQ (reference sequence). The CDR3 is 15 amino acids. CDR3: CASSLEVTPYNEQFF. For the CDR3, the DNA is TGTGCCAGCAGCTTAGAGGTCACCCCCTACAATGAGCAGTTCTTC.

The CDR3 sequence: CASRLMGLNTEAFF. CDR3 nucleotides: TGTGCCAGCAGGCTGATGGGCCTGAACACTGAAGCTTTCTTT. The V gene is TRBV5-4, the J gene TRBJ1-1; D is uncertain. The CDR3 sequence is 14 residues long. V was pared by 5 bases and J by 0 bases, with 11 bases between. CDR1 and CDR2 from the germline V gene are SGHNT and YYREEE (reference sequence).

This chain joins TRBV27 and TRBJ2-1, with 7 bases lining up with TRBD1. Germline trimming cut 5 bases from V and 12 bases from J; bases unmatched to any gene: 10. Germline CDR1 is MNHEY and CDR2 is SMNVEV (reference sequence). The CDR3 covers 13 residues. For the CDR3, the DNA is TGTGCCAGCAGTCCAACAGACAGGGCAAGGCAGTTCTTC. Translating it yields CASSPTDRARQFF.

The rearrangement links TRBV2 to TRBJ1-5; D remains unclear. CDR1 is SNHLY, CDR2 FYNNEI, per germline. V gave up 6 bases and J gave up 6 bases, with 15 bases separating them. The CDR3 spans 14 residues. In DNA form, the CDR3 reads TGTGCCAGCAGGGGGTTTTCAGACATTCAGCCCCAGCATTTT. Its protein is CASRGFSDIQPQHF.

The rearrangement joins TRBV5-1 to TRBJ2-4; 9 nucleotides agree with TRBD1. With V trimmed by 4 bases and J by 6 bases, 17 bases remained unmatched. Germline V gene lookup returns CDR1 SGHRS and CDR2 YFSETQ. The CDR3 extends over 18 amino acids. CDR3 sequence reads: CASSPNSNRGRRLNIQYF. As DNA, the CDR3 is TGCGCCAGCAGCCCGAATTCAAACAGGGGGCGCCGGTTAAACATTCAGTACTTC.

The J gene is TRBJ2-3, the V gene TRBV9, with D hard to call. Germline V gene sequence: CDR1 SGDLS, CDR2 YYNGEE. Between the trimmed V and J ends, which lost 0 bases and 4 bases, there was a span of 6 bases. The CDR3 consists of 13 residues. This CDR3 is CASSVVGSDTQYF. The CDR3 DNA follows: TGTGCCAGCAGCGTAGTTGGCTCAGATACGCAGTATTTT.

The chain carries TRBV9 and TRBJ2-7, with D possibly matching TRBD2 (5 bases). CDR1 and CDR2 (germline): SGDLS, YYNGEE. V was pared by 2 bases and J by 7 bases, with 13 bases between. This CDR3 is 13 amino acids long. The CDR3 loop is CASSVLPGGEQYF. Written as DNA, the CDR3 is TGTGCCAGCAGCGTCCTCCCGGGCGGGGAGCAGTACTTC.

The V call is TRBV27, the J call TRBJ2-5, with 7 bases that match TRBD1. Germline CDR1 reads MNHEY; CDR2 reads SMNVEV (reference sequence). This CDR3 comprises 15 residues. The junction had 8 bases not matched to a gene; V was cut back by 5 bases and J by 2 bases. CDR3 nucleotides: TGTGCCAGCAGTACCTACCCCAGGGGGCAAGAGACCCAGTACTTC. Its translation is CASSTYPRGQETQYF.

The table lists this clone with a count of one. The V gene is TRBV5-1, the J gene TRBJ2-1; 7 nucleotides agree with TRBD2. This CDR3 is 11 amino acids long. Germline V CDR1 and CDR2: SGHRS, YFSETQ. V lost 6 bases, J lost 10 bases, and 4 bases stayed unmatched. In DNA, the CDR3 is TGCGCCAGCATGGGGGAGGGGGAGCAGTTCTTC. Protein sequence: CASMGEGEQFF.

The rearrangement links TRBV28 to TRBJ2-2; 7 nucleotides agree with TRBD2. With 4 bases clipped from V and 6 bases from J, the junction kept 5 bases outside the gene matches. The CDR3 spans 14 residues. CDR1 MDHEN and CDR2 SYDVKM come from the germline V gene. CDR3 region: CASSSPGGSGELFF. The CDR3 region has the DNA TGTGCCAGCAGTTCGCCCGGGGGGTCCGGGGAGCTGTTTTTT.

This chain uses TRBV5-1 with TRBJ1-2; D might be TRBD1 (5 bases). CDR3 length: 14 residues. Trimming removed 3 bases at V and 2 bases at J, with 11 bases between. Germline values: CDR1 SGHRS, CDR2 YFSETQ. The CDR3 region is CASSSTQGNYGYTF. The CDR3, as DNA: TGCGCCAGCAGCTCAACTCAGGGAAACTATGGCTACACCTTC.

CDR3 bases: TGTGCCAGCAGCTTCCCGAAGGGAGATACGCAGTATTTT. This translates into CASSFPKGDTQYF. The rearrangement uses TRBV7-8 and TRBJ2-3; D is undetermined. The germline V gene has CDR1 SGHVS and CDR2 FQNEAQ. Trimming pared 3 bases from V and 5 bases from J, leaving 9 bases between. The CDR3 is 13 residues long.

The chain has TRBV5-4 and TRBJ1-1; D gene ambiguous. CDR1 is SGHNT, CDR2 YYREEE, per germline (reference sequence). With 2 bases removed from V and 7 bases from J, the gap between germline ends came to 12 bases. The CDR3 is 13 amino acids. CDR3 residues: CASSLQTANEAFF. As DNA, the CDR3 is TGTGCCAGCAGCTTACAAACAGCCAATGAAGCTTTCTTT.

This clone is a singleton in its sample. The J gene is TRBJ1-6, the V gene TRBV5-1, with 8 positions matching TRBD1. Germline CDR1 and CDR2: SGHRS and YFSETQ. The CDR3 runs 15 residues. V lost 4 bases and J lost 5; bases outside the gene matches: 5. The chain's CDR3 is CASSLLQGDNSPLHF. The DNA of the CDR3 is TGCGCCAGCAGCCTCTTACAGGGGGATAATTCACCCCTCCACTTT.

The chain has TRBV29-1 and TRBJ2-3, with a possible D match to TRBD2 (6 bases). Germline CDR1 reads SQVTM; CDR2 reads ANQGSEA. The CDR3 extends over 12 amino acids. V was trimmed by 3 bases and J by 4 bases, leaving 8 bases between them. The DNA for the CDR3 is TGCAGCGTTGATCCGGGGGCAGATACGCAGTATTTT. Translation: CSVDPGADTQYF.

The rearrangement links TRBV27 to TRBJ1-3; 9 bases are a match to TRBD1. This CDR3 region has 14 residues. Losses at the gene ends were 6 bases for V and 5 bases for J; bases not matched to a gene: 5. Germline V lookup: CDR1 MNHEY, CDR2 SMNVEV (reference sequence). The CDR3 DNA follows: TGTGCCAGCAGGCCGACAGGGGGTAGAAACACCATATATTTT. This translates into CASRPTGGRNTIYF.

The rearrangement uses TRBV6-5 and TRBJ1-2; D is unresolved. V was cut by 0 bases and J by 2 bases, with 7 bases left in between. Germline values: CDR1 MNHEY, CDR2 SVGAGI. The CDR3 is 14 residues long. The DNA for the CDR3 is TGTGCCAGCAGTTACTCGTACTCAAACTATGGCTACACCTTC. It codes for CASSYSYSNYGYTF.

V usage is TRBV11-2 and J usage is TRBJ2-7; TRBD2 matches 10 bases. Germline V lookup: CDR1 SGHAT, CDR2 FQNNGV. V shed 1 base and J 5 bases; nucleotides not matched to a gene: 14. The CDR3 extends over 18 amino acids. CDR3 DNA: TGTGCCAGCAGCTTAGTGGTAGTAGCTAGCGGGAGCCGTAACGAGCAGTACTTC. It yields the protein CASSLVVVASGSRNEQYF.